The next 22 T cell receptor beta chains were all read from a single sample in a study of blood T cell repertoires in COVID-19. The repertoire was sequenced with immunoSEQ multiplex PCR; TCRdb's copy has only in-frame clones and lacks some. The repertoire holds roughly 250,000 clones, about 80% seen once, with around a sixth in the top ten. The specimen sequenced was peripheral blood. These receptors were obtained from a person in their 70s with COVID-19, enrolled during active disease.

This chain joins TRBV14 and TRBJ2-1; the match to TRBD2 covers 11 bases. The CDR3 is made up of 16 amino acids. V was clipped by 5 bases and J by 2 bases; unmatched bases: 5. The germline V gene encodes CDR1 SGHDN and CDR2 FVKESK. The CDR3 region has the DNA TGTGCCAGCAGCAAACCGGGACTAGCGGCCTACAATGAGCAGTTCTTC. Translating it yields CASSKPGLAAYNEQFF.

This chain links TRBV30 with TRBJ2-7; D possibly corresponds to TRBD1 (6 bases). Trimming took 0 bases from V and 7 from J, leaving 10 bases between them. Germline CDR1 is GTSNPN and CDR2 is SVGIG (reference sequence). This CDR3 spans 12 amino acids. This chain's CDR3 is CAWSVQGPEQYF. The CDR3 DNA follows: TGTGCCTGGAGTGTACAGGGTCCGGAGCAGTACTTC.

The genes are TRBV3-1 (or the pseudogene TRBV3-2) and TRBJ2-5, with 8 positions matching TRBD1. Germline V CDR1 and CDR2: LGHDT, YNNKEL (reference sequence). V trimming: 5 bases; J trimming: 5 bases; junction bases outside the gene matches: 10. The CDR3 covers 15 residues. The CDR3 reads CASSSRSGGGETQYF. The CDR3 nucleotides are TGTGCCAGCAGCTCGCGGTCAGGGGGCGGTGAGACCCAGTACTTC.

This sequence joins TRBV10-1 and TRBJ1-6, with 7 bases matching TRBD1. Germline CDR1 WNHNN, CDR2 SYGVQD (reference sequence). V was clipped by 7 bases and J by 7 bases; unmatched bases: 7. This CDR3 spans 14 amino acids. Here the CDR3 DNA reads TGCGCCAGCATCCAGACAGGGAAAAATTCACCCCTCCACTTT. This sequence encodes CASIQTGKNSPLHF.

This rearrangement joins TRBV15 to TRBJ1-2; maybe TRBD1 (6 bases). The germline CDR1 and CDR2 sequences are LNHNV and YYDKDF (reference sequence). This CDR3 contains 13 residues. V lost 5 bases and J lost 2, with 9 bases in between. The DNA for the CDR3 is TGTGCCACCAGCTTGGACAGAAACTATGGCTACACCTTC. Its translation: CATSLDRNYGYTF.

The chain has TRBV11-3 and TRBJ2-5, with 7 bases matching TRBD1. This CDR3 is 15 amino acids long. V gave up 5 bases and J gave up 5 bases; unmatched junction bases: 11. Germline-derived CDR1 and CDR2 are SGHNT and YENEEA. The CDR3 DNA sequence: TGTGCCAGCAGCAAGAGGACAGGCGGTGGCGAGACCCAGTACTTC. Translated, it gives CASSKRTGGGETQYF.

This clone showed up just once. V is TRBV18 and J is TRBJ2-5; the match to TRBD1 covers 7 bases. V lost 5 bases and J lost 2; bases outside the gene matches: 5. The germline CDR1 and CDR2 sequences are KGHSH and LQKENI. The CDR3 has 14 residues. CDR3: CASSSRGQQETQYF. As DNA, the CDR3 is TGTGCCAGCTCAAGCCGGGGACAGCAAGAGACCCAGTACTTC.

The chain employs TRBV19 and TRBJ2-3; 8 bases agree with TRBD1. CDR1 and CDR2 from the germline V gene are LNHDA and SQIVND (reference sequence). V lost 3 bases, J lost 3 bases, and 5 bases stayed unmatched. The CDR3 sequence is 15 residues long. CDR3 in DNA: TGTGCCAGTAGTATCCCTGGACAGGGAACAGATACGCAGTATTTT. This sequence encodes CASSIPGQGTDTQYF.

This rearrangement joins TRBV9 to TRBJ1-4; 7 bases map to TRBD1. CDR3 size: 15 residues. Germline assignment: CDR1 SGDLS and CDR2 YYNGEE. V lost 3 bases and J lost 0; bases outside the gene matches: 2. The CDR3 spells CASSEGTATNEKLFF. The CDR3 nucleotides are TGTGCCAGCAGCGAGGGGACAGCAACTAATGAAAAACTGTTTTTT.

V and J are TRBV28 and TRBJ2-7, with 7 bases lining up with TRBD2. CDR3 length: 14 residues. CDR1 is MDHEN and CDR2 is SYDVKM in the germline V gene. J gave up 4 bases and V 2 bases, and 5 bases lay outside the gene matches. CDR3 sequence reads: CASSLVAGPYEQYF. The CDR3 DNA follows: TGTGCCAGCAGTTTAGTAGCGGGCCCGTACGAGCAGTACTTC.

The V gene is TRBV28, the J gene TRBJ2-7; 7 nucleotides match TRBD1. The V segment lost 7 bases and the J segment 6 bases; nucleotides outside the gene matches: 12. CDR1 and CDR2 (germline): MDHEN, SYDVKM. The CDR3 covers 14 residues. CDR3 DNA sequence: TGTGCCAGCAAGTCTGGGACAGATAACACCGAGCAGTACTTC. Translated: CASKSGTDNTEQYF.

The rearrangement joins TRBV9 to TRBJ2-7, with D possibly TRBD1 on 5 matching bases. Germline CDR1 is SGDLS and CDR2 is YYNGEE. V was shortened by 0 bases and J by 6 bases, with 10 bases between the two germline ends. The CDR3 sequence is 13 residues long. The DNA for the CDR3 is TGTGCCAGCAGCGTAGTAGGGCAGGGCGAGCAGTACTTC. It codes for CASSVVGQGEQYF.

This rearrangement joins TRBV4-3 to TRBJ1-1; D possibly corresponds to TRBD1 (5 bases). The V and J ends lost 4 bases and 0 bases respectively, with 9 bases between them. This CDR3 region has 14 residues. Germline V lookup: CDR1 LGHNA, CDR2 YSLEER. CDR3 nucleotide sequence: TGCGCCAGCAGCCTGGGACTTTTGAACACTGAAGCTTTCTTT. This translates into CASSLGLLNTEAFF.

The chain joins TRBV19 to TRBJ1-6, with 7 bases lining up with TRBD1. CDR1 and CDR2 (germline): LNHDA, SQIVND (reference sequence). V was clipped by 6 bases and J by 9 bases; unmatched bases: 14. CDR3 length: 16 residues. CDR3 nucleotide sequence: TGTGCCAGTAGCACCGAATCAGGGGGTCGGGGTTCACCCCTCCACTTT. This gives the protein CASSTESGGRGSPLHF.

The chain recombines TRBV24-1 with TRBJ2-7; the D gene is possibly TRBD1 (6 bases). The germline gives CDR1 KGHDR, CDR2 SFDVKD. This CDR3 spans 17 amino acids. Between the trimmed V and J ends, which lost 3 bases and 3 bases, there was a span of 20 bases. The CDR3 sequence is CATSDATTGRGIYEQYF. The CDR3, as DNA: TGTGCCACCAGTGATGCCACGACAGGTAGGGGAATCTACGAGCAGTACTTC.

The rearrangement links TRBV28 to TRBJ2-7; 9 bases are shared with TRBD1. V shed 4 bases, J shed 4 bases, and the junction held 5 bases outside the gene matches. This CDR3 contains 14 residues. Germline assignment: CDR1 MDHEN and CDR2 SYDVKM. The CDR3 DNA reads TGTGCCAGCAGTTCCCAAGGACAGGGGTACGAGCAGTACTTC. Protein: CASSSQGQGYEQYF.

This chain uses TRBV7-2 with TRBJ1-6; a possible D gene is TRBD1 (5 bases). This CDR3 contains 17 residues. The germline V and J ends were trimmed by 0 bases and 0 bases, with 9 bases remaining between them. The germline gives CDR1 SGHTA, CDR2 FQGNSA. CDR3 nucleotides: TGTGCCAGCAGCTTAGCAGGGGCGAGCTCCTATAATTCACCCCTCCACTTT. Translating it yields CASSLAGASSYNSPLHF. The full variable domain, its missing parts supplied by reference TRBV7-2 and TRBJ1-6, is GAGVSQSPSNKVTEKGKDVELRCDPISGHTALYWYRQSLGQGLEFLIYFQGNSAPDKSGLPSDRFSAERTGGSVSTLTIQRTQQEDSAVYLCASSLAGASSYNSPLHFGNGTRLTVT.

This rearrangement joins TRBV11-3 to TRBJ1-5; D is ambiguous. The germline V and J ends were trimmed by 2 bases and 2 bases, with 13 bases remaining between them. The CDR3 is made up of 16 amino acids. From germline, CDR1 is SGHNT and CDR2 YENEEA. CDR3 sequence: CASSLFRWQGNQPQHF. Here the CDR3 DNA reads TGTGCCAGCAGCTTATTTCGATGGCAGGGCAATCAGCCCCAGCATTTT.

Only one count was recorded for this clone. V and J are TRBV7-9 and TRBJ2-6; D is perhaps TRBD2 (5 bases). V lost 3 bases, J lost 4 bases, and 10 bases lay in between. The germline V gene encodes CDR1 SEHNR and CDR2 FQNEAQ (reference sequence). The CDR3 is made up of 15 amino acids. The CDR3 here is CASSFIGVGANVLTF. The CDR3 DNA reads TGTGCCAGCAGCTTCATCGGGGTCGGGGCCAACGTCCTGACTTTC.

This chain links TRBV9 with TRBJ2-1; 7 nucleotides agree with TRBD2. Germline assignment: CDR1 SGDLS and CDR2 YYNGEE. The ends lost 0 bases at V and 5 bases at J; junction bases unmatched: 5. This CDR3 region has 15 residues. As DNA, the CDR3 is TGTGCCAGCAGCGTAGTCGGGAGCGGGAACAATGAGCAGTTCTTC. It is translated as CASSVVGSGNNEQFF.

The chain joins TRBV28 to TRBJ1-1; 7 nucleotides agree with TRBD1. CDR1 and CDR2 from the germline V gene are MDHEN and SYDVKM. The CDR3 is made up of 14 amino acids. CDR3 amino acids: CAGGASSRDTEAFF. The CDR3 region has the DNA TGTGCAGGGGGCGCTTCGTCCCGGGATACTGAAGCTTTCTTT.

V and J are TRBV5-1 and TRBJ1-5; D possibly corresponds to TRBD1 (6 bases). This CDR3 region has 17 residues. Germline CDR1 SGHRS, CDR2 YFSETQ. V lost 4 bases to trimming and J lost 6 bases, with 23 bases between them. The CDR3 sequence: CASSPGGGPPSGQPQHF. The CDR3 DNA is TGCGCCAGCAGCCCTGGGGGGGGGCCGCCGAGTGGTCAGCCCCAGCATTTT.